The rows below give T cell receptor beta chains drawn from one sample of a study of post-analysis software for immune sequencing data. In TCRdb, the PCR reads were re-called with MiXCR into one record per CDR3 protein. Counted here are a few hundred thousand distinct CDR3 sequences, roughly 35% occurring once; the ten biggest clones make up 10% to 15%. Source material: blood. These receptor sequences come from a girl aged 5-17 years with multiple sclerosis. Both conserved end residues are part of each CDR3. The D gene is left open where the match is weak. Not every row has a clone size; where given, it reads once, few, many or a size class.

clone_size	j_call	v_call	d_call	cdr3_aa	cdr3_nt
.	TRBJ1-5	TRBV12-3/TRBV12-4	.	CASSPTDDSNQPQHF	TGTGCCAGCAGCCCGACCGACGATAGCAATCAGCCCCAGCATTTT
.	TRBJ1-1	TRBV29-1	.	CSVWAIEAFF	TGCAGCGTCTGGGCTATTGAAGCTTTCTTT
few	TRBJ2-7	TRBV3-1	.	CASSSEDSILYEQYF	TGTGCCAGCAGCTCCGAGGACAGTATACTATACGAGCAGTACTTC
.	TRBJ2-1	TRBV29-1	TRBD2	CSASGLAGNNEQFF	TGCAGCGCCTCAGGGCTAGCGGGGAACAATGAGCAGTTCTTC
.	TRBJ2-6	TRBV28	TRBD1	CASRADRGRSGANVLTF	TGTGCCAGCAGAGCCGACAGGGGACGGTCTGGGGCCAACGTCCTGACTTTC
few	TRBJ1-2	TRBV12-3/TRBV12-4	.	CASGWTDYGYTF	TGTGCCAGCGGATGGACAGACTATGGCTACACCTTC
.	TRBJ2-1	TRBV20-1	TRBD2	CSAPGAGGSYNEQFF	TGCAGTGCTCCCGGTGCGGGGGGATCCTACAATGAGCAGTTCTTC
.	TRBJ2-1	TRBV7-3	.	CASSPGERRSSYNEQFF	TGTGCCAGCAGCCCAGGGGAGCGGAGATCCTCCTACAATGAGCAGTTCTTC
.	TRBJ1-2	TRBV30	TRBD1	CAWNRGGGYTF	TGTGCCTGGAACAGGGGCGGGGGCTACACCTTC
.	TRBJ1-1	TRBV29-1	.	CSVEGLQGINTEAFF	TGCAGCGTTGAGGGTCTACAGGGTATAAACACTGAAGCTTTCTTT
.	TRBJ2-1	TRBV20-1	TRBD2	CSASVASGGYEQFF	TGCAGTGCTAGCGTGGCTAGCGGGGGGTATGAGCAGTTCTTC
many	TRBJ2-7	TRBV6-5	.	CASSLSPGDLRGYEQYF	TGTGCCAGCAGTTTGTCCCCGGGGGACTTGAGGGGGTACGAGCAGTACTTC
.	TRBJ2-2	TRBV20-1	TRBD1	CSARDRNRGTGELFF	TGCAGTGCTAGAGATCGGAACAGGGGCACCGGGGAGCTGTTTTTT
few	TRBJ2-3	TRBV9	TRBD2	CASSFSGGASNTQYF	TGTGCCAGCAGCTTTAGCGGGGGGGCCTCGAATACGCAGTATTTT
.	TRBJ1-1	TRBV20-1	.	CSARIGGLGSLNTEAFF	TGCAGTGCTAGAATAGGTGGGCTTGGGTCCTTGAACACTGAAGCTTTCTTT
few	TRBJ2-7	TRBV7-2	TRBD2	CASSPPGLAGGHEQYF	TGTGCCAGCAGCCCTCCGGGACTAGCGGGGGGGCACGAGCAGTACTTC
few	TRBJ2-3	TRBV12-3/TRBV12-4	.	CASVGWGLAALGRDTQYF	TGTGCCAGCGTTGGGTGGGGGCTAGCGGCCCTCGGACGGGATACGCAGTATTTT
many	TRBJ2-7	TRBV5-1	.	CASSLEGTGDYEQYF	TGCGCCAGCAGCTTGGAAGGGACCGGAGACTACGAGCAGTACTTC
.	TRBJ2-1	TRBV11-1	TRBD1	CASSSKQGKTCNEQFF	TGTGCCAGCAGTTCAAAACAGGGGAAAACCTGCAATGAGCAGTTCTTC
many	TRBJ2-7	TRBV4-1	.	CASRPGGGRSSYEQYF	TGCGCCAGCCGTCCAGGGGGGGGGCGAAGCTCCTACGAGCAGTACTTC
few	TRBJ2-7	TRBV6-2/TRBV6-3	.	CASTKIQGIHEQYF	TGTGCCAGCACCAAGATACAGGGAATCCACGAGCAGTACTTC
.	TRBJ1-1	TRBV5-6	TRBD1	CASSLVWGTGMNTEAFF	TGTGCCAGCAGCTTGGTTTGGGGGACAGGCATGAACACTGAAGCTTTCTTT
.	TRBJ2-7	TRBV9	TRBD1	CAGSEGQPYEQYF	TGTGCCGGCAGCGAGGGACAGCCCTACGAGCAGTACTTC